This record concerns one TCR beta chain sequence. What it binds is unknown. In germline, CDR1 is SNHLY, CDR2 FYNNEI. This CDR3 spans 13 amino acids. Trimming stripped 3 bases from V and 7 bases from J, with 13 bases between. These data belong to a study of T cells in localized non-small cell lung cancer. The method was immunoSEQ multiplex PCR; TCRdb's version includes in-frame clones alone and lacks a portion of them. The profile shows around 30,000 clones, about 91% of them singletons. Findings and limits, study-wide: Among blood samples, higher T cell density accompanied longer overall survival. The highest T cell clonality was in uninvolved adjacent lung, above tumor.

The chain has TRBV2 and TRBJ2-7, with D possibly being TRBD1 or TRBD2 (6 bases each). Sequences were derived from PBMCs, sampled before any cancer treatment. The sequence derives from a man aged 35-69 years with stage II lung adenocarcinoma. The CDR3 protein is CASSDEGGLEQYF. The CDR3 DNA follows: TGTGCCAGCAGTGATGAGGGGGGATTGGAGCAGTACTTC. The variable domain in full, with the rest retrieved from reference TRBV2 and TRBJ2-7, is EPEVTQTPSHQVTQMGQEVILRCVPISNHLYFYWYRQILGQKVEFLVSFYNNEISEKSEIFDDQFSVERPDGSNFTLKIRSTKLEDSAMYFCASSDEGGLEQYFGPGTRLTVT.